The 18 T cell receptor beta chains in this list originate from one sample, sequenced in a study of Graves' ophthalmopathy and Graves' hyperthyroidism. RNA transcripts were the source from which TCR beta CDR3 regions were amplified. The library came from an HTBI-primed first-round RT-PCR and a second-round multiplex PCR. TCRdb independently ran MiXCR on the multiplex PCR reads; one entry per CDR3 protein. Altogether approximately 500,000 distinct CDR3 sequences are present, over 13% being singletons, with the ten largest covering about a tenth. Specimen: blood. The source is a woman aged 25 to 39 with Graves' ophthalmopathy.

Many counts were recorded for this clonotype. The chain uses TRBV4-1 and TRBJ1-1; tentative D call: TRBD1 (5 bases). The CDR3 is 14 residues long. The V end was cut by 5 bases, the J end by 4 bases, with 14 bases between. Looked up from germline, CDR1 is MGHRA and CDR2 is YSYEKL. CDR3 in DNA: TGCGCCAGCAGCGTATCACGTGGGGGCACTGAAGCTTTCTTT. As protein: CASSVSRGGTEAFF.

This chain uses TRBV3-1 with TRBJ1-1; 8 bases fit TRBD1. Trimming cost V 3 bases and J 0 bases; bases outside gene matches: 3. Germline loops: CDR1 LGHDT, CDR2 YNNKEL (reference sequence). The CDR3 loop spans 15 amino acids. This CDR3 is CASSQDRDMNTEAFF. Written as DNA, the CDR3 is TGTGCCAGCAGCCAGGACAGGGATATGAACACTGAAGCTTTCTTT.

This clonotype was seen repeatedly, ten times or more. The chain uses TRBV7-8 and TRBJ2-7; D tentatively reads TRBD1 or TRBD2 (5 bases each). V dropped 5 bases and J dropped 0 bases, with 8 bases sitting between them. Germline V gene sequence: CDR1 SGHVS, CDR2 FQNEAQ. The CDR3 runs to 13 residues. The CDR3 DNA is TGTGCCAGCAGCAAAGGGACCTCCTACGAGCAGTACTTC. Its protein product is CASSKGTSYEQYF.

This clonotype was found many times. In nucleotides, the CDR3 is TGTGCCAGCAGCTTACGCCAGTATGGCGGGGAGCTGTTTTTT. Its protein is CASSLRQYGGELFF. This chain joins TRBV7-3 and TRBJ2-2; D not certain. Trimming took off 2 bases at V and 7 bases at J, with 11 bases between the two ends. The CDR3 runs to 14 residues. The germline V gene has CDR1 SGHTA and CDR2 FQGTGA.

In this sample, this clonotype turned up many times. The rearrangement links TRBV11-3 to TRBJ1-6, with a weak D call TRBD1 (5 bases). Deletions cut 5 bases from V and 8 bases from J, with 7 bases between. The CDR3 consists of 12 residues. Germline values: CDR1 SGHNT, CDR2 YENEEA. DNA for the CDR3: TGTGCCAGCAGCCTACAGGATTCACCCCTCCACTTT. Protein: CASSLQDSPLHF. The full variable domain, in which reference TRBV11-3 and TRBJ1-6 provide the parts outside the CDR3, is EAGVVQSPRYKIIEKKQPVAFWCNPISGHNTLYWYLQNLGQGPELLIRYENEEAVDDSQLPKDRFSAERLKGVDSTLKIQPAELGDSAVYLCASSLQDSPLHFGNGTRLTVT.

The chain employs TRBV24-1 and TRBJ1-2; 9 nucleotides match TRBD1. The CDR3 sequence is 13 residues long. Trimming at V came to 9 bases and at J to 7 bases, leaving 8 bases not matched to a gene. CDR1 is KGHDR and CDR2 is SFDVKD in the germline V gene. The CDR3 loop reads CATLTGGGGGYTF. The CDR3 coding sequence is TGTGCCACCCTGACAGGGGGAGGCGGTGGCTACACCTTC.

This clonotype was counted at least ten times. This chain uses TRBV20-1 with TRBJ2-7, with a weak D call TRBD1 (5 bases). The length of the CDR3 is 17 residues. Trimming pared 3 bases from V and 2 bases from J, leaving 23 bases between. Germline CDR1 and CDR2: DFQATT and SNEGSKA (reference sequence). CDR3 DNA: TGCAGTGCTAGGGGGCAGGAGATAACCTGGCTTACCTACGAGCAGTACTTC. Translated, it gives CSARGQEITWLTYEQYF.

Ten or more counts support this clonotype. The chain employs TRBV6-5 and TRBJ2-4; no reliable D call. The CDR3 is 15 residues long. CDR1 is MNHEY and CDR2 is SVGAGI in the germline V gene. The ends were cut back, 0 bases at V and 1 base at J, with 7 bases in the middle. The CDR3 sequence: CASSYSHGAKNIQYF. For the CDR3, the DNA is TGTGCCAGCAGTTACTCACACGGGGCCAAAAACATTCAGTACTTC.

The sample holds many counts of this clonotype. The V and J genes are TRBV5-1 and TRBJ2-2; a possible D gene is TRBD1 (5 bases). CDR1 and CDR2 from the germline V gene are SGHRS and YFSETQ. This CDR3 contains 15 residues. V was trimmed by 4 bases and J by 6 bases, leaving 16 bases between them. CDR3 bases: TGCGCCAGCAGCGCGTGGGGCTCCCGGGCCGGGGAGCTGTTTTTT. Translated, it gives CASSAWGSRAGELFF. Together with reference TRBV5-1 and TRBJ2-2, the CDR3 gives the full variable domain: KAGVTQTPRYLIKTRGQQVTLSCSPISGHRSVSWYQQTPGQGLQFLFEYFSETQRNKGNFPGRFSGRQFSNSRSEMNVSTLELGDSALYLCASSAWGSRAGELFFGEGSRLTVL.

The chain is built from TRBV7-2 and TRBJ1-2; tentative D call: TRBD1 (5 bases). CDR3 length: 13 amino acids. The V end was cut by 5 bases, the J end by 8 bases, with 15 bases between. The germline V gene has CDR1 SGHTA and CDR2 FQGNSA. Written as DNA, the CDR3 is TGTGCCAGCAGCCGGGACGGGGTAGGGGGCTACACCTTC. It encodes CASSRDGVGGYTF.

This clonotype has a count of ten or more. This chain links TRBV20-1 with TRBJ2-7; 9 positions match TRBD1. Germline V gene data show CDR1 as DFQATT and CDR2 as SNEGSKA (reference sequence). CDR3 size: 12 residues. The CDR3, as DNA: TGCAGCGCCATTGGGACAGGGAACGAGCAGTACTTC. Amino acids: CSAIGTGNEQYF.

This clonotype appeared once. The conserved phenylalanine or tryptophan is not found at the CDR3 terminus, so this likely reflects a read error. DNA of the CDR3: TGTGCCAGCAGCTTAAGCTCTGGGGCCAACGTCCTGACTTGC. As protein: CASSLSSGANVLTC. This chain joins TRBV7-3 and TRBJ2-6; D not certain. The CDR3 is made up of 14 amino acids. Germline CDR1 is SGHTA and CDR2 is FQGTGA. V lost 1 base, J lost 0 bases, and 1 base lay in between.

In this sample, this clonotype turned up many times. The genes are TRBV27 and TRBJ2-7; 9 positions agree with TRBD2. V gave up 5 bases and J gave up 2 bases; unmatched junction bases: 16. The germline CDR1 and CDR2 sequences are MNHEY and SMNVEV (reference sequence). The CDR3 has 18 amino acids. Here the CDR3 reads CASSDTPRLAAFPYEQYF. The CDR3 nucleotides are TGTGCCAGCAGTGACACCCCGAGACTAGCGGCCTTTCCCTACGAGCAGTACTTC.

In its sample, this clonotype was seen a few times. This chain connects TRBV11-2 to TRBJ1-6; D is unclear. CDR1 and CDR2 (germline): SGHAT, FQNNGV. The CDR3 contains 17 residues. The V end lost 6 bases, the J end lost 5 bases, and 20 bases lay between the germline ends. The CDR3 protein is CASRSPGFQRNNSPLHF. The CDR3 bases are TGTGCCAGCAGGTCGCCCGGGTTCCAGAGAAATAATTCACCCCTCCACTTT.

The sample holds many counts of this clonotype. The chain is built from TRBV6-1 and TRBJ1-2, with unresolved D. The V gene's germline CDR1 is MNHNS and CDR2 SASEGT. The CDR3 has 13 amino acids. Trimming stripped 0 bases from V and 8 bases from J, with 10 bases between. As DNA, the CDR3 is TGTGCCAGCAGTGAAGCGCCGGGGAGAGGCTACACCTTC. It yields the protein CASSEAPGRGYTF.

This clonotype showed up many times. The rearrangement joins TRBV6-2 or TRBV6-3 to TRBJ2-7, with TRBD2 identical over 11 bases. The CDR3 is 18 amino acids. The V and J ends lost 0 bases and 0 bases, in that order; junction bases with no gene match: 7. CDR1 MNHEY and CDR2 SVGEGT come from the germline V gene. CDR3 coding DNA: TGTGCCAGCAGTTACTCCGTGGGACTAGCGGCGAGCTCCTACGAGCAGTACTTC. It encodes CASSYSVGLAASSYEQYF.

This clonotype was counted ten times or more. The rearrangement joins TRBV20-1 to TRBJ2-7; 8 nucleotides agree with TRBD2. The CDR3 spans 14 residues. V lost 3 bases and J lost 3; bases outside the gene matches: 7. The germline V gene has CDR1 DFQATT and CDR2 SNEGSKA (reference sequence). The CDR3 sequence: CSASWGLGGYEQYF. The CDR3, as DNA: TGCAGTGCTAGTTGGGGACTAGGTGGCTACGAGCAGTACTTC.

Notes on this clonotype: A junction boundary mismatches the germline segment, possibly from a read error. The V gene is TRBV20-1, the J gene TRBJ2-7, with TRBD2 matching 11 bases. The V gene's germline CDR1 is DFQATT and CDR2 SNEGSKA (reference sequence). CDR3 length equals 14 residues. The CDR3 is CSARTSGSSDEQYF. CDR3 sequence (DNA): TGCAGTGCTAGAACTAGCGGGAGCTCCGACGAGCAGTACTTC.